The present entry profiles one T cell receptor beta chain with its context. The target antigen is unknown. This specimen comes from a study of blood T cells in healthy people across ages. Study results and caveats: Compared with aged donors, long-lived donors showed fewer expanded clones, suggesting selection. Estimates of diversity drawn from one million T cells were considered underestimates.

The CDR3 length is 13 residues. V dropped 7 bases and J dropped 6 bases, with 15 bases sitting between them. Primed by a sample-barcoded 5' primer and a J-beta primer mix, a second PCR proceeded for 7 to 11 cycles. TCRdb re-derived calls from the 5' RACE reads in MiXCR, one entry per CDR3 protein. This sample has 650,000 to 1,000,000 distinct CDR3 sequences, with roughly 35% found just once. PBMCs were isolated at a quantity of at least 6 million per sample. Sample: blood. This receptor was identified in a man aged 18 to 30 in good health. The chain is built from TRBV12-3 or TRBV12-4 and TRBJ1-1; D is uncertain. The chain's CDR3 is CASTPDGGAEAFF. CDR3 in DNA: TGTGCCAGCACTCCGGACGGCGGGGCTGAAGCTTTCTTT.